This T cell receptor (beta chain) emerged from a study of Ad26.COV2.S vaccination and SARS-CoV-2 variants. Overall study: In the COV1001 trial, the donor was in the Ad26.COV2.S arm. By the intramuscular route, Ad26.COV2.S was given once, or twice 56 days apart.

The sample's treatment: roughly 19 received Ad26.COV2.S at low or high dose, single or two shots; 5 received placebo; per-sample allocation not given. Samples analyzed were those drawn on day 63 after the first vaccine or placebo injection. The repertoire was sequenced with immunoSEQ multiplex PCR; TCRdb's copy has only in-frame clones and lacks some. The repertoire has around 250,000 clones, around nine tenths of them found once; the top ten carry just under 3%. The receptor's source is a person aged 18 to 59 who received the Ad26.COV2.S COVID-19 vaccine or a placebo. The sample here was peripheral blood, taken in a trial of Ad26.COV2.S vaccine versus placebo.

The CDR3 DNA reads TGTGCCAGCAGGGACAGGGGGACCACTGAAGCTTTCTTT. Residues: CASRDRGTTEAFF. J is TRBJ1-1 and V is TRBV6-1; the match to TRBD1 covers 10 bases. This CDR3 has 13 residues. V shed 6 bases and J 4 bases; nucleotides not matched to a gene: 2. Germline assignment: CDR1 MNHNS and CDR2 SASEGT.